This T cell receptor (beta chain) appears in the sequencing data of a study of early T cells in non-severe SARS-CoV-2 infection. This clonotype was seen at least ten times. TCRdb independently ran MiXCR on the 5' RACE reads; one entry per CDR3 protein. The sample consists of under 95,000 distinct CDR3 sequences, roughly 12% of them appearing once. Trimming stripped 9 bases from V and 6 bases from J, with 21 bases between. CDR3 length: 15 residues. Germline assignment: CDR1 LNHDA and CDR2 SQIVND (reference sequence). The genes are TRBV19 and TRBJ2-1; D possibly matches TRBD1 or TRBD2 (5 bases each). The sequence came from an adult who was a healthcare worker with PCR-confirmed SARS-CoV-2 infection or an uninfected control (not recorded which). The sequenced sample consisted of whole blood. Here the CDR3 DNA reads TGTGCCAGCGGGAAAGATGGGGCTGGGAGCAATGAGCAGTTCTTC. It yields the protein CASGKDGAGSNEQFF.